The 3 T cell receptor beta chains listed next were all sequenced from one sample in a study of cytomegalovirus exposure and HLA in healthy donors. Both 60 Vbeta primers and 13 Jbeta primers went into the PCR. Profiling relied on immunoSEQ multiplex PCR, and the TCRdb table lists in-frame clones only, not all of them. This sample has about 200,000 clones, with around 79% found just once. The sequencing input was PBMCs. Source of these receptors: a male donor in good health and CMV-seropositive.

The count of this clone is one. The rearrangement joins TRBV14 to TRBJ1-2; tentative D call: TRBD1 (6 bases). This CDR3 region has 13 residues. V lost 4 bases to trimming and J lost 3 bases, with 9 bases between them. Looked up from germline, CDR1 is SGHDN and CDR2 is FVKESK. CDR3 sequence: CASSPGQYYGYTF. The CDR3 DNA reads TGTGCCAGCAGCCCCGGACAGTACTATGGCTACACCTTC. The whole variable domain, filled in from reference TRBV14 and TRBJ1-2, reads EAGVTQFPSHSVIEKGQTVTLRCDPISGHDNLYWYRRVMGKEIKFLLHFVKESKQDESGMPNNRFLAERTGGTYSTLKVQPAELEDSGVYFCASSPGQYYGYTFGSGTRLTVV.

This sequence joins TRBV27 and TRBJ1-5, with TRBD1 as a possible D gene (6 bases). Per the germline V gene, CDR1 is MNHEY and CDR2 is SMNVEV (reference sequence). V gave up 5 bases and J gave up 5 bases, with 16 bases separating them. The CDR3 totals 15 residues. The CDR3 DNA is TGTGCCAGCAGTCTCGAGGGCAGGGGTTATCAGCCCCAGCATTTT. Residues: CASSLEGRGYQPQHF.

This sequence joins TRBV7-9 and TRBJ2-1, with TRBD2 identical over 8 bases. In germline, CDR1 is SEHNR, CDR2 FQNEAQ (reference sequence). This CDR3 region has 15 residues. V dropped 1 base and J dropped 9; count of bases not matched to a gene: 8. The CDR3 loop is CASSLGTGGPGEQFF. In nucleotides, the CDR3 is TGTGCCAGCAGCTTAGGAACGGGGGGGCCAGGTGAGCAGTTCTTC.